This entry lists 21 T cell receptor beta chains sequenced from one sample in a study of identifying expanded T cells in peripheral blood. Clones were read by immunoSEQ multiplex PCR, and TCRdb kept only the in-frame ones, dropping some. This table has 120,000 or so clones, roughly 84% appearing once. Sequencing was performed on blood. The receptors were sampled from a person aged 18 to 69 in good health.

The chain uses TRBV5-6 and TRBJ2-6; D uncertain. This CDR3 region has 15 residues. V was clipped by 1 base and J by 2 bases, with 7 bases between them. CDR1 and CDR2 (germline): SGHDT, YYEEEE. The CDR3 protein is CASSLRGAGANVLTF. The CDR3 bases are TGTGCCAGCAGCTTGCGAGGTGCTGGGGCCAACGTCCTGACTTTC.

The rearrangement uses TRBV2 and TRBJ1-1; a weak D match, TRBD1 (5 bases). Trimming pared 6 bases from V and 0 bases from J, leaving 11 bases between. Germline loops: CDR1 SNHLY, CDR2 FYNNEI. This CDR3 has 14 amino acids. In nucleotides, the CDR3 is TGTGCCAGCAGACCGGGACCCATGAACACTGAAGCTTTCTTT. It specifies CASRPGPMNTEAFF.

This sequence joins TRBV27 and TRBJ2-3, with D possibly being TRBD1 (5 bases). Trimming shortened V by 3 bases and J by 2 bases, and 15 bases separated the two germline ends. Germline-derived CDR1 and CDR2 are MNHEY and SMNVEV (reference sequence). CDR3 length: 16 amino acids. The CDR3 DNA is TGTGCCAGCAGTTTGGGCTGGGGCGGAACCACAGATACGCAGTATTTT. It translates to CASSLGWGGTTDTQYF.

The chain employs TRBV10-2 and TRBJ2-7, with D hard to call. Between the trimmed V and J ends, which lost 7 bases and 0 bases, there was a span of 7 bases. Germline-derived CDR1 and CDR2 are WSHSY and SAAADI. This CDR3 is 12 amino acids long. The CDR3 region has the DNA TGCGCCAGCACTCGGAGCTCCTACGAGCAGTACTTC. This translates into CASTRSSYEQYF.

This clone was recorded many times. CDR3 DNA: TGTGCCAGCAGCGTAGGCATACAGAACTATGGCTACACCTTC. Amino acid sequence: CASSVGIQNYGYTF. The chain employs TRBV9 and TRBJ1-2; no reliable D call. Germline V lookup: CDR1 SGDLS, CDR2 YYNGEE. Trimming removed 0 bases from V and 2 bases from J, with 8 bases in between. The CDR3 extends over 14 amino acids. Drawing the rest from reference TRBV9 and TRBJ1-2, the complete variable domain is DSGVTQTPKHLITATGQRVTLRCSPRSGDLSVYWYQQSLDQGLQFLIQYYNGEERAKGNILERFSAQQFPDLHSELNLSSLELGDSALYFCASSVGIQNYGYTFGSGTRLTVV.

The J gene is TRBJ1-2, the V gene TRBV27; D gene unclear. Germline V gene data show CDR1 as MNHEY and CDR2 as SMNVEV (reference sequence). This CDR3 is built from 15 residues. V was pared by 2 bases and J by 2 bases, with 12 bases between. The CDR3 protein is CASSLELGGNYGYTF. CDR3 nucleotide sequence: TGTGCCAGCAGTTTAGAACTGGGTGGGAACTATGGCTACACCTTC.

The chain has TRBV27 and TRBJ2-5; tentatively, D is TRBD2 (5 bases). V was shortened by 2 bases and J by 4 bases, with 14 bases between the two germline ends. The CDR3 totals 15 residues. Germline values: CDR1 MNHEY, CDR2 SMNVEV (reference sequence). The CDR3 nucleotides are TGTGCCAGCAGTTTAATGAGGGCGGGCAGAGAGACCCAGTACTTC. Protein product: CASSLMRAGRETQYF.

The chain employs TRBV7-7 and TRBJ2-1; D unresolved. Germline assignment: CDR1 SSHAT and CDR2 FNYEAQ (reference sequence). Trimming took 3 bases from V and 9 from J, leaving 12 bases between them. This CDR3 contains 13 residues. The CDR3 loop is CASSFGVVGEQFF. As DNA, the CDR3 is TGTGCCAGCAGCTTCGGTGTAGTAGGTGAGCAGTTCTTC. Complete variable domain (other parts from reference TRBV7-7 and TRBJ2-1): GAGVSQSPRYKVTKRGQDVTLRCDPISSHATLYWYQQALGQGPEFLTYFNYEAQPDKSGLPSDRFSAERPEGSISTLTIQRTEQRDSAMYRCASSFGVVGEQFFGPGTRLTVL.

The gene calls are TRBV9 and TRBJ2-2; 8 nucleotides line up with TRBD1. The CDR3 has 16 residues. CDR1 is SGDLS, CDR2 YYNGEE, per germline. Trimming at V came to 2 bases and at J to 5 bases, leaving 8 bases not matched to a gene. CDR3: CASSVTQGAGTGELFF. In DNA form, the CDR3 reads TGTGCCAGCAGCGTGACTCAGGGGGCCGGGACCGGGGAGCTGTTTTTT. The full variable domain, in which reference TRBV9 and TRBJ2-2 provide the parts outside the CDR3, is DSGVTQTPKHLITATGQRVTLRCSPRSGDLSVYWYQQSLDQGLQFLIQYYNGEERAKGNILERFSAQQFPDLHSELNLSSLELGDSALYFCASSVTQGAGTGELFFGEGSRLTVL.

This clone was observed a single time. This CDR3 is CASSKVFQGNTIYF. The CDR3 nucleotides are TGTGCCAGCAGCAAAGTTTTTCAGGGGAACACCATATATTTT. The chain joins TRBV21-1 to TRBJ1-3; the table assigns TRBD1, which was not confirmed against the DNA. TRBV21-1 represents a pseudogene. The CDR3 extends over 14 amino acids.

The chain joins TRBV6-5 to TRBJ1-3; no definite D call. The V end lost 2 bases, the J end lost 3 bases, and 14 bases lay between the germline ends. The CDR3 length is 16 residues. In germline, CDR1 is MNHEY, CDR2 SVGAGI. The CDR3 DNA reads TGTGCCAGCAGTTACGATGACCCAGGAGGTGGAAACACCATATATTTT. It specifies CASSYDDPGGGNTIYF.

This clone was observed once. The CDR3 bases are TGTGCCAGCAGTTTTCAGGGTTACTCCGGGGAGCTGTTTTTT. Its protein product is CASSFQGYSGELFF. The V call is TRBV27, the J call TRBJ2-2; TRBD1 might be the D (5 bases). Per germline, CDR1 MNHEY and CDR2 SMNVEV (reference sequence). CDR3 length: 14 amino acids. The ends were cut back, 3 bases at V and 6 bases at J, with 11 bases in the middle.

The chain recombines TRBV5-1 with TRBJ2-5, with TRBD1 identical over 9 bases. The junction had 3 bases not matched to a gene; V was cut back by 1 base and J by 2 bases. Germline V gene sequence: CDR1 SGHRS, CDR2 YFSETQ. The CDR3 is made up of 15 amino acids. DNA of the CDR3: TGCGCCAGCAGCTTGTACAGGGGGCTTCAAGAGACCCAGTACTTC. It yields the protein CASSLYRGLQETQYF.

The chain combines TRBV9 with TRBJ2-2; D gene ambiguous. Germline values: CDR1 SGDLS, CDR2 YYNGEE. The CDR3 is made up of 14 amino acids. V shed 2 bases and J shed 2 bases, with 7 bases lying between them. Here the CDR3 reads CASSVSPNTGELFF. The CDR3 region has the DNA TGTGCCAGCAGCGTCTCTCCCAACACCGGGGAGCTGTTTTTT.

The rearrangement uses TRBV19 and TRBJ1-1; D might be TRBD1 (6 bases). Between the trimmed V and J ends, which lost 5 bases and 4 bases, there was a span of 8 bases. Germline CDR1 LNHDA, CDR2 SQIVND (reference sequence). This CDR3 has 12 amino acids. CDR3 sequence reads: CASSSGATEAFF. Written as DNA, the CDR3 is TGTGCCAGTAGTTCGGGGGCCACTGAAGCTTTCTTT.

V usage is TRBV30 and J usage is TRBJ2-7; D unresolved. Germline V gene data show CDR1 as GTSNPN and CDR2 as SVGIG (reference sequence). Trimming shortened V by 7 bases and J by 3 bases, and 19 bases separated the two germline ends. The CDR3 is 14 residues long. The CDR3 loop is CASTQSPSNYEQYF. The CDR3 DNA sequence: TGTGCCTCGACTCAGTCTCCGTCGAACTACGAGCAGTACTTC. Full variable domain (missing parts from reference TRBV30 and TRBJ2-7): SQTIHQWPATLVQPVGSPLSLECTVEGTSNPNLYWYRQAAGRGLQLLFYSVGIGQISSEVPQNLSASRPQDRQFILSSKKLLLSDSGFYLCASTQSPSNYEQYFGPGTRLTVT.

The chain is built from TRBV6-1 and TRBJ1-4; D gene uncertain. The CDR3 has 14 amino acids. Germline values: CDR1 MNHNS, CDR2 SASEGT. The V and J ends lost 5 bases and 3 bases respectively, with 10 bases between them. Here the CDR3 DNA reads TGTGCCAGCAGTAACCTTGGGGCTAATGAAAAACTGTTTTTT. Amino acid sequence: CASSNLGANEKLFF.

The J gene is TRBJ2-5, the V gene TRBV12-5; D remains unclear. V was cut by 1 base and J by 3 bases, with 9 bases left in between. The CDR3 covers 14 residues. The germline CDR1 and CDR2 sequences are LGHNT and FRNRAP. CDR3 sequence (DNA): TGTGCTAGTGGTTTGGGGTTGGCCGAAGAGACCCAGTACTTC. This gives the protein CASGLGLAEETQYF.

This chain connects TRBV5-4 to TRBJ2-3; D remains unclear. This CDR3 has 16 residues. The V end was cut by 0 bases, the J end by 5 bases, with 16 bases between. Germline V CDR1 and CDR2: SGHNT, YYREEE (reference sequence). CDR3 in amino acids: CASSLAIGPLGDTQYF. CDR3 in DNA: TGTGCCAGCAGCTTGGCCATTGGACCTTTGGGAGATACGCAGTATTTT.

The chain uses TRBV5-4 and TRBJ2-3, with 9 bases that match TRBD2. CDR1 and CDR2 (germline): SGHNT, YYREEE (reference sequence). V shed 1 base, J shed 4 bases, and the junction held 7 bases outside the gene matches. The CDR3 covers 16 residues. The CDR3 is CASSLSALAGSDTQYF. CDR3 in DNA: TGTGCCAGCAGCTTGTCTGCGCTAGCGGGGTCAGATACGCAGTATTTT.

The CDR3 region is CASSPGTASNTGELFF. The CDR3 DNA sequence: TGCGCCAGCAGCCCCGGAACAGCCTCGAACACCGGGGAGCTGTTTTTT. The chain carries TRBV4-3 and TRBJ2-2; D ambiguous. Looked up from germline, CDR1 is LGHNA and CDR2 is YSLEER. V lost 4 bases and J lost 0, with 12 bases in between. The CDR3 is 16 amino acids.